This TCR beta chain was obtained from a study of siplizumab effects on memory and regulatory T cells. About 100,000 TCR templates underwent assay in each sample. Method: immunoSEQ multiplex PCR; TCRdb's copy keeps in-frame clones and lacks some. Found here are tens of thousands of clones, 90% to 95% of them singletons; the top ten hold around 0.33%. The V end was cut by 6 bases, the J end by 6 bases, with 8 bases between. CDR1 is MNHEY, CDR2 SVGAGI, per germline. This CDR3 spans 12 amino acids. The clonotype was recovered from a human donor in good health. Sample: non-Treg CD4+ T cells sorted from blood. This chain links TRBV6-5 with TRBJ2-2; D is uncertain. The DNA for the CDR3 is TGTGCCAGCAGCACCCCCCCCGGGGAGCTGTTTTTT. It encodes CASSTPPGELFF.